This paragraph reports one TCR beta chain. Which antigen it targets is not known. Base qualities are not provided; no much larger clone lies one nucleotide away. The data stem from a study of OX40 agonist ivuxolimab in advanced cancers. With regard to the full study: Ivuxolimab, which targeted the costimulatory receptor OX40 (CD134), was an agonistic, fully human IgG2 monoclonal antibody. Intravenous ivuxolimab was administered to patients every 2 weeks at six dose levels: 0.01, 0.1, 0.3, 1.5, 3 and 10 mg/kg. Of the approximately 50 dose-escalation patients, hepatocellular carcinoma was present in roughly 19, melanoma in around 15, renal cell carcinoma in 9 and head and neck cancer in 9. In the dose-escalation cohort, around four fifths of patients were male, and the mean age was approximately 64 years, with a range of roughly 20 to 80. Patients were allowed to have had prior anti-PD-1, anti-PD-L1 or anti-CTLA-4 therapy, and about 40% of the dose-escalation patients had been treated with checkpoint inhibitors. Partial responses were achieved by three dose-escalation patients, of whom one had hepatocellular carcinoma and two had cutaneous melanoma. Peripheral TCRbeta sequencing was intended to test whether TCR sequence diversity was altered and clonal T-cell expansion was caused by ivuxolimab. The paper covers the monotherapy dose-escalation part of the phase I ivuxolimab trial, which included N of about 51 patients. General findings and caveats noted by the study authors: Low levels of normalized T-cell clonal expansion were also shown by some nonresponding patients. In the 0.1-3.0 mg/kg groups, partial responders had among the lowest normalized peripheral clonal expansion, particularly in CD8+ T cells. At doses of 0.1 to 3.0 mg/kg, clonal expansion of both CD4+ and CD8+ blood T cells was observed from baseline to week 6. On average, CD8+ T cells showed more expanded clones than CD4+ T cells after ivuxolimab. Antigen specificity was not determined for the clonally expanded peripheral T cells.

The trial excluded patients who had a history of autoimmune disease or were on systemic immunosuppression. Peripheral blood for TCR sequencing was drawn from every dose cohort at baseline, at cycle 4 day 1 and at cycle 7 day 1. Samples came from an open-label, multicenter, first-in-human phase I dose-escalation trial of ivuxolimab. Adults with locally advanced or metastatic head and neck squamous cell, hepatocellular, melanoma or renal cell carcinoma were enrolled in the trial. CD4+ and CD8+ T cells were sorted separately from peripheral blood before TCR sequencing. Genomic DNA was extracted from sorted cells for sequencing of the TCRbeta CDR3 region. The immunoSEQ Assay was used for sequencing of TCRbeta CDR3 regions. Sourced from immuneACCESS, this table was stored by TCRdb with only in-frame sequences that have V and J called. A share of the clones is absent; for the studies checked, an unresolved V gene accounts for under half, and the remainder has no known explanation. This sample is represented by around 40,000 clones; 85% to 90% of them were singletons. Clones ranked in the top ten supply around 12% of the sample.

Source: CD4+ or CD8+ T cells sorted from blood, taken in a trial of the OX40 agonist ivuxolimab. The receptor was derived from an adult with an advanced solid tumor such as melanoma, head and neck, liver or kidney cancer.

The DNA sequence is as follows: TGTGCCAGCAGCGCCCTAACGACTGAAGCTTTCTTT. Its translation reads: CASSALTTEAFF. Rearrangement joined TRBV7-6 to TRBJ1-1, with no confidently assigned D gene. V and J are truncated by 5 bases and 5 bases respectively, leaving an intervening sequence of 9 bases. The germline V gene encodes CDR1 SGHVS and CDR2 FNYEAQ. The CDR3 runs 12 residues from the cysteine to the phenylalanine. The only DNA kept is the CDR3, 36 bases in frame from the first base.